A single sample gave rise to the 9 T cell receptor beta chains below, sequenced in a study of beta chain features in type 1 diabetes. General study points: TCRB CDR3s from Type 1 diabetes patients were moderately but significantly shorter in all four CD4+ subsets.

No antigens are known for them. cDNA synthesis used the whole RNA isolate, giving expressed TCRB sequences. Here immunoSEQ multiplex PCR was the method, and the copy in TCRdb shows in-frame clones only, minus some. Of over 150,000 clones listed, around 10% were seen once; the top ten hold under 0.55%. Sequencing was done on a sample of central memory CD4+ T cells from blood. These receptor sequences come from a man younger than 45 with type 1 diabetes.

The chain recombines TRBV28 with TRBJ2-7; 9 bases are shared with TRBD2. The CDR3 has 14 residues. V dropped 5 bases and J dropped 2; count of bases not matched to a gene: 4. CDR1 is MDHEN and CDR2 is SYDVKM in the germline V gene. The CDR3 DNA follows: TGTGCCAGCAGTCGTAGCGGGAGAACCTACGAGCAGTACTTC. This gives the protein CASSRSGRTYEQYF.

The chain recombines TRBV9 with TRBJ2-7, with D uncertain. Germline values: CDR1 SGDLS, CDR2 YYNGEE. The CDR3 totals 13 residues. V dropped 0 bases and J dropped 3 bases, with 7 bases sitting between them. The CDR3 spells CASSVVSCYEQYF. The DNA of the CDR3 is TGTGCCAGCAGCGTAGTTTCCTGCTACGAGCAGTACTTC.

This clone occurred a few times. The gene calls are TRBV2 and TRBJ2-7; 7 bases fit TRBD2. The V and J ends lost 8 bases and 4 bases, in that order; junction bases with no gene match: 8. The CDR3 is 13 amino acids. CDR1 is SNHLY and CDR2 is FYNNEI in the germline V gene. The CDR3 region is CASRGLVLYEQYF. DNA of the CDR3: TGTGCCAGCCGCGGACTAGTGTTGTACGAGCAGTACTTC.

A few counts support this clone. The chain is built from TRBV19 and TRBJ1-5; D might be TRBD1 (5 bases). V was shortened by 3 bases and J by 2 bases, with 11 bases between the two germline ends. This CDR3 has 15 residues. Germline CDR1 reads LNHDA; CDR2 reads SQIVND (reference sequence). Here the CDR3 DNA reads TGTGCCAGTAGTATCTCAGGGAAGGGCAATCAGCCCCAGCATTTT. Translation: CASSISGKGNQPQHF.

The rearrangement uses TRBV2 and TRBJ1-5, with D perhaps TRBD1 (5 bases). Germline-derived CDR1 and CDR2 are SNHLY and FYNNEI. Trimming took off 4 bases at V and 6 bases at J, with 13 bases between the two ends. This CDR3 has 14 residues. Here the CDR3 reads CASSGVFQGQPQHF. The CDR3 DNA reads TGTGCCAGCAGTGGAGTGTTTCAGGGTCAGCCCCAGCATTTT.

This clone turned up a few times. The V gene is TRBV19, the J gene TRBJ1-1, with D perhaps TRBD1 (6 bases). Germline V gives CDR1 LNHDA, CDR2 SQIVND (reference sequence). V gave up 7 bases and J gave up 2 bases, with 14 bases separating them. The CDR3 is 14 amino acids. The CDR3 here is CASMGTRVNTEAFF. The CDR3 region has the DNA TGTGCCAGTATGGGGACACGGGTTAACACTGAAGCTTTCTTT.

Here the CDR3 reads CASETSARENEQFF. CDR3 DNA: TGTGCCAGCGAAACTAGCGCAAGGGAAAATGAGCAGTTCTTC. V gene TRBV28 combines with J gene TRBJ2-1; TRBD2 matches 7 bases. Trimming at V came to 8 bases and at J to 7 bases, leaving 11 bases not matched to a gene. The CDR3 loop spans 14 amino acids. Germline loops: CDR1 MDHEN, CDR2 SYDVKM.

The rearrangement uses TRBV4-2 and TRBJ1-5; 9 positions match TRBD1. Germline trimming cut 6 bases from V and 7 bases from J; bases unmatched to any gene: 7. The CDR3 sequence is 14 residues long. Germline V gene lookup returns CDR1 LGHNA and CDR2 YNFKEQ. The CDR3 loop reads CASSPGTGKQPQHF. The CDR3 DNA reads as TGTGCCAGCAGTCCTGGGACAGGGAAGCAGCCCCAGCATTTT.

This clone was recorded a few times. The chain joins TRBV14 to TRBJ1-4, with TRBD1 as a possible D gene (6 bases). The CDR3 runs 15 residues. With 3 bases removed from V and 8 bases from J, the gap between germline ends came to 16 bases. Germline CDR1 and CDR2: SGHDN and FVKESK. The CDR3 protein is CASSHAGQSVEKLFF. CDR3 DNA sequence: TGTGCCAGCAGCCACGCTGGACAGTCGGTAGAAAAACTGTTTTTT. The complete variable domain, with remaining parts taken from reference TRBV14 and TRBJ1-4, reads EAGVTQFPSHSVIEKGQTVTLRCDPISGHDNLYWYRRVMGKEIKFLLHFVKESKQDESGMPNNRFLAERTGGTYSTLKVQPAELEDSGVYFCASSHAGQSVEKLFFGSGTQLSVL.